This T cell receptor (beta chain) was captured in a study of shared clonotypes between healthy human individuals. CD8 cells regarded as naive lacked CD45RO, were positively chosen for CCR7, and omitted terminally differentiated effector memory CD45RA+ cells. The data were produced by immunoSEQ multiplex PCR, yet TCRdb's version contains in-frame clones alone and is incomplete. This sample carries hundreds of thousands of clones, around 96% of them seen once, and the ten largest clones take 0.11%. This CDR3 is 14 amino acids long. Per germline, CDR1 SEHNR and CDR2 FQNEAQ (reference sequence). V lost 7 bases, J lost 1 base, and 13 bases lay in between.

The receptor comes from a woman in her 30s in good health. What was sequenced was naive CD8+ T cells sorted from blood. This chain joins TRBV7-9 and TRBJ1-1, with D uncertain. CDR3 sequence reads: CASTVPGRNTEAFF. DNA for the CDR3: TGTGCCAGCACCGTCCCAGGACGGAACACTGAAGCTTTCTTT.